The 10 T cell receptor beta chains below were found in one sample sequenced in a study of a mutant IDH1 vaccine in newly diagnosed glioma. Time point described: week 23, last vaccination. The content of each vaccine dose was 300 ug of mutant IDH1 20-mer peptide, and topical imiquimod accompanied it. Profiled with immunoSEQ multiplex PCR; TCRdb holds only in-frame clones, not every one. This table has about 77,000 clones, more than 70% appearing once. The antigens of these receptors remain unknown. This material consisted of PBMCs, taken from a glioma patient whose treatment included an IDH1 peptide vaccine. Source of these receptors: a woman in her 50s with glioma.

The chain combines TRBV6-5 with TRBJ1-2; D uncertain. Germline loops: CDR1 MNHEY, CDR2 SVGAGI. The length of the CDR3 is 13 residues. V shed 6 bases and J shed 3 bases, with 11 bases lying between them. CDR3 sequence: CASSPRRDYGYTF. The DNA of the CDR3 is TGTGCCAGCAGCCCACGGAGAGACTATGGCTACACCTTC.

V is TRBV6-6 and J is TRBJ1-2; 8 bases line up with TRBD1. This CDR3 has 14 amino acids. The V gene's germline CDR1 is MNHNY and CDR2 SVGAGI (reference sequence). The trim removed 6 bases at V and 3 bases at J, leaving 6 bases unmatched. The CDR3 nucleotides are TGTGCCAGCAGCTCCTGGACAGGGTACTATGGCTACACCTTC. It is translated as CASSSWTGYYGYTF.

This chain joins TRBV5-1 and TRBJ2-5; TRBD2 might be the D (6 bases). Judging by the DNA end, TRBJ2-7 fits better; the J call may be wrong. In germline, CDR1 is SGHRS, CDR2 YFSETQ. The CDR3 consists of 14 residues. The CDR3 nucleotides are TGCGCCAGCAGCCCGGGACTGGGACCCTACGAGCAGTACTTC. Translating it yields CASSPGLGPYEQYF.

The CDR3 sequence is CASSYNSGRAEQFF. In nucleotides, the CDR3 is TGTGCCAGCAGTTACAATAGCGGGAGGGCCGAGCAGTTCTTC. The rearrangement joins TRBV6-6 to TRBJ2-1, with 11 bases lining up with TRBD2. CDR1 and CDR2 from the germline V gene are MNHNY and SVGAGI (reference sequence). The CDR3 extends over 14 amino acids. After removal of 2 bases from V and 10 bases from J, the junction contained 4 bases not matched to a gene.

The rearrangement links TRBV29-1 to TRBJ1-5; D may be TRBD1 (6 bases). Germline assignment: CDR1 SQVTM and CDR2 ANQGSEA. The ends were cut back, 2 bases at V and 4 bases at J, with 15 bases in the middle. The CDR3 covers 15 residues. The CDR3 DNA follows: TGCAGCGTTGAATCGTCAGGGGATTTAAATCAGCCCCAGCATTTT. It codes for CSVESSGDLNQPQHF.

V and J are TRBV25-1 and TRBJ1-1; the match to TRBD1 covers 8 bases. J gave up 0 bases and V 1 base, and 7 bases lay outside the gene matches. Germline lookup yields CDR1 MGHDK and CDR2 SYGVNS. There are 17 residues in the CDR3. The CDR3 reads CASSESGTGAMNTEAFF. The CDR3 coding sequence is TGTGCCAGCAGTGAATCGGGGACAGGAGCAATGAACACTGAAGCTTTCTTT.

This chain joins TRBV5-1 and TRBJ1-1; D call uncertain. The CDR3 loop spans 15 amino acids. Trimming took 1 base from V and 3 from J, leaving 13 bases between them. Germline lookup yields CDR1 SGHRS and CDR2 YFSETQ. CDR3 DNA: TGCGCCAGCAGCTTGTGGTCACCAGGAGACACTGAAGCTTTCTTT. Amino acid sequence: CASSLWSPGDTEAFF.

The rearrangement uses TRBV2 and TRBJ1-5; D is unresolved. Germline assignment: CDR1 SNHLY and CDR2 FYNNEI. Between the trimmed V and J ends, which lost 6 bases and 4 bases, there was a span of 7 bases. The length of the CDR3 is 12 residues. The DNA for the CDR3 is TGTGCCAGCAGCGGGAATAATCAGCCCCAGCATTTT. Translating it yields CASSGNNQPQHF.

The chain links TRBV15 to TRBJ1-6, with D unclear. There are 14 residues in the CDR3. In germline, CDR1 is LNHNV, CDR2 YYDKDF (reference sequence). Deletions cut 1 base from V and 9 bases from J, with 10 bases between. In DNA, the CDR3 is TGTGCCACCAGCAGAGGAGGGATAGGTTCACCCCTCCACTTT. It yields the protein CATSRGGIGSPLHF. The full variable domain, its missing parts supplied by reference TRBV15 and TRBJ1-6, is DAMVIQNPRYQVTQFGKPVTLSCSQTLNHNVMYWYQQKSSQAPKLLFHYYDKDFNNEADTPDNFQSRRPNTSFCFLDIRSPGLGDTAMYLCATSRGGIGSPLHFGNGTRLTVT.

The chain is built from TRBV4-1 and TRBJ1-4, with D unresolved. CDR3 length: 16 residues. The germline V gene has CDR1 MGHRA and CDR2 YSYEKL. V was pared by 1 base and J by 0 bases, with 9 bases between. This CDR3 is CASSQAHSATNEKLFF. The CDR3 nucleotides read TGCGCCAGCAGCCAAGCTCACAGTGCAACTAATGAAAAACTGTTTTTT.